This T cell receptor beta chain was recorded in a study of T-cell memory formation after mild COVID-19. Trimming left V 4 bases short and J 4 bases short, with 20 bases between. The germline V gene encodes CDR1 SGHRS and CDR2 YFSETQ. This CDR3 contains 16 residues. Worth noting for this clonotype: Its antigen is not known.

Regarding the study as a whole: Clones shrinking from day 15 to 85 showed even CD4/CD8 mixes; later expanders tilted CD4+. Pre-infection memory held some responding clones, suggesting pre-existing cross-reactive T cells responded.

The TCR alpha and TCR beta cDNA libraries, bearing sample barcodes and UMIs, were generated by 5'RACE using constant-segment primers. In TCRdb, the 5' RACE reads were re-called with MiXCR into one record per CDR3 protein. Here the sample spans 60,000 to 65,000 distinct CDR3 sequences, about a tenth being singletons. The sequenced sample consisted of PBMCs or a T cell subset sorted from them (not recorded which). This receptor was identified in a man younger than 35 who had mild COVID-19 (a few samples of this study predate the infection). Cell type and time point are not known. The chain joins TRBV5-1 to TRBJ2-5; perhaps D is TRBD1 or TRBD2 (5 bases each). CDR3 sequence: CASSAGASQGRETQYF. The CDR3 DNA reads TGCGCCAGCAGCGCCGGGGCCAGTCAGGGTCGAGAGACCCAGTACTTC.